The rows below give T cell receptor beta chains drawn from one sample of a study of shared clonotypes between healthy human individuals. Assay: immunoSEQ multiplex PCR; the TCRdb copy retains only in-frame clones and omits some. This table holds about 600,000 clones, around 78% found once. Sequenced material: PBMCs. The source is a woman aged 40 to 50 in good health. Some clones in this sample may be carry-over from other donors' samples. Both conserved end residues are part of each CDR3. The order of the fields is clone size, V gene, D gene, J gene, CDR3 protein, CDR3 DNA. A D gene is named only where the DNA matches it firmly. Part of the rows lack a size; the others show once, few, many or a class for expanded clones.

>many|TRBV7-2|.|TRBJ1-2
CASSLYGPRKGYTF
TGTGCCAGCAGCTTATATGGGCCGAGGAAGGGCTACACCTTC
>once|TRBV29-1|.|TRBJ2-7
CSVGESYEQYF
TGCAGCGTTGGAGAATCCTACGAGCAGTACTTC
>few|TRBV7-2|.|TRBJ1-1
CASSSSTGGAYTEAFF
TGTGCCAGCAGCTCCTCAACCGGGGGCGCTTACACTGAAGCTTTCTTT
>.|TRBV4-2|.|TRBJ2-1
CASSQDGTNEQFF
TGTGCCAGCAGCCAAGATGGGACCAATGAGCAGTTCTTC
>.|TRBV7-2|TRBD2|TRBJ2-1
CASSPIPSGSKRNEQFF
TGTGCCAGCAGCCCAATCCCTAGCGGGTCAAAGCGCAATGAGCAGTTCTTC
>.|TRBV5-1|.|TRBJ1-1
CASSFQVNTEAFF
TGCGCCAGCAGCTTCCAGGTGAACACTGAAGCTTTCTTT
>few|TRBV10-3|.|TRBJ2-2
CASSEEEGNTGELFF
TGTGCCAGCAGTGAAGAAGAAGGAAACACCGGGGAGCTGTTTTTT
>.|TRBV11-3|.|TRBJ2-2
CASSFDRAGTGELFF
TGTGCCAGCAGCTTCGATAGAGCGGGCACCGGGGAGCTGTTTTTT
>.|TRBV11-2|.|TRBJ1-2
CASTDGQRYGYTF
TGTGCCAGCACCGACGGACAGCGATATGGCTACACCTTC
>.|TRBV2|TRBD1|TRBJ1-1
CASRDRGSTEAFF
TGTGCCAGTAGGGACAGGGGAAGCACTGAAGCTTTCTTT
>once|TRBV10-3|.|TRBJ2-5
CAISESLDQETQYF
TGTGCCATCAGTGAGTCGCTAGATCAAGAGACCCAGTACTTC
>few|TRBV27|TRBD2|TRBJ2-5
CASSRLAGNEETQYF
TGTGCCAGCAGCAGACTAGCGGGGAATGAAGAGACCCAGTACTTC
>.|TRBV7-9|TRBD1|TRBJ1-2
CASSSGQLNGYTF
TGTGCCAGCAGCTCGGGACAGTTGAATGGCTACACCTTC
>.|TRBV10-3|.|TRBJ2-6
CAIWTGANILTF
TGTGCCATCTGGACTGGGGCCAACATCCTGACTTTC
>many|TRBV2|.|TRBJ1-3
CASSQAPAGVGNTIYF
TGTGCCAGCAGCCAAGCCCCCGCAGGGGTTGGAAACACCATATATTTT
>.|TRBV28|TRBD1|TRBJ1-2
CASSTTGGTGYTF
TGTGCCAGCAGCACTACAGGGGGCACTGGCTACACCTTC
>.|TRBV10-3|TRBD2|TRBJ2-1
CAISEQERELNEQFF
TGTGCCATCAGTGAGCAGGAGCGGGAGTTGAATGAGCAGTTCTTC
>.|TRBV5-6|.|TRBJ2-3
CASSIGPTDTQYF
TGTGCCAGCAGCATAGGACCCACAGATACGCAGTATTTT
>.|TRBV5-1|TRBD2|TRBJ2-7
CASTPGLGYEQYF
TGCGCCAGCACCCCGGGACTAGGGTACGAGCAGTACTTC
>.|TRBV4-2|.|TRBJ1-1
CASSQLGVAEAFF
TGTGCCAGCAGCCAATTGGGGGTAGCTGAAGCTTTCTTT
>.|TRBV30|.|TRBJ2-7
CAWRQSYEQYF
TGTGCCTGGAGGCAGAGCTACGAGCAGTACTTC
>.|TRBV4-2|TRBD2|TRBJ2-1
CASSQPTGGDEQFF
TGTGCCAGCAGCCAACCAACTGGGGGGGATGAGCAGTTCTTC
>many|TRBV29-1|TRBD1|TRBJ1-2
CSAGTDFNYGYTF
TGCAGCGCCGGGACAGATTTTAACTATGGCTACACCTTC
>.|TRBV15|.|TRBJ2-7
CATSRDRGSYEQYF
TGTGCCACCAGCAGAGACAGAGGAAGTTACGAGCAGTACTTC
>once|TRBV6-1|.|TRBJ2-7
CASRAVRDGYEQYF
TGTGCCAGCAGGGCGGTGAGGGACGGCTACGAGCAGTACTTC
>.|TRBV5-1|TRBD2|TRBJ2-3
CASSLRGVDTQYF
TGCGCCAGCAGCTTGCGGGGGGTGGATACGCAGTATTTT
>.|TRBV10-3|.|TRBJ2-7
CAISEFSSNEQYF
TGTGCCATCAGTGAGTTCTCCAGCAACGAGCAGTACTTC
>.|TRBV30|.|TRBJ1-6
CAWSPLRGSPLHF
TGTGCCTGGAGCCCTCTCAGAGGGTCACCCCTCCACTTT
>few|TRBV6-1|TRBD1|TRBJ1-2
CASSERWDRVSYTF
TGTGCCAGCAGTGAAAGGTGGGACAGGGTGAGCTACACCTTC
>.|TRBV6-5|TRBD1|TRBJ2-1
CASSYRRQGEGEQFF
TGTGCCAGCAGTTACCGCAGACAGGGAGAAGGGGAGCAGTTCTTC
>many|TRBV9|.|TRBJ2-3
CASSVAGLTDTQYF
TGTGCCAGCAGCGTAGCGGGCCTCACAGATACGCAGTATTTT
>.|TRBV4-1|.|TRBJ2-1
CASSQRQPTSYNEQFF
TGCGCCAGCAGCCAGCGACAGCCTACTTCCTACAATGAGCAGTTCTTC
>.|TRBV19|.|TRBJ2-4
CASSADNPPLIQYF
TGTGCCAGTAGTGCCGACAATCCCCCGCTCATTCAGTACTTC
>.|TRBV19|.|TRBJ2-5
CASSSWTEETQYF
TGTGCCAGTAGTAGCTGGACAGAAGAGACCCAGTACTTC
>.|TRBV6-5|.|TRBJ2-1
CASSYSGRTYNEQFF
TGTGCCAGCAGTTACTCCGGCAGGACCTACAATGAGCAGTTCTTC
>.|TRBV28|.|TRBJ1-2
CASSLSVGGGGSGYTF
TGTGCCAGCAGTTTAAGCGTTGGCGGGGGGGGATCTGGCTACACCTTC
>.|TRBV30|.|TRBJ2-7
CAWSSTYPHLSEQYF
TGTGCCTGGAGCTCTACATACCCCCACTTAAGCGAGCAGTACTTC
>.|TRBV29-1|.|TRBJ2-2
CSVGGLLQHTGELFF
TGCAGCGTTGGTGGACTGCTACAACACACCGGGGAGCTGTTTTTT
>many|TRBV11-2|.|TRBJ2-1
CASSSKLSSYNEQFF
TGTGCCAGCAGCTCCAAATTGAGCTCCTACAATGAGCAGTTCTTC
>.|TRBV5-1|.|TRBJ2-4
CASSFPGEDIQYF
TGCGCCAGCAGCTTCCCAGGGGAGGACATTCAGTACTTC
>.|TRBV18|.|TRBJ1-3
CASSPPSSSGNTIYF
TGTGCCAGCTCACCGCCGTCCAGCTCTGGAAACACCATATATTTT
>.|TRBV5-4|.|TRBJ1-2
CASSTDPANYGYTF
TGTGCCAGCAGCACGGACCCGGCGAACTATGGCTACACCTTC
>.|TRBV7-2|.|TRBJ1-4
CASSLGGGIKLFF
TGTGCCAGCAGCTTAGGAGGGGGGATAAAACTGTTTTTT
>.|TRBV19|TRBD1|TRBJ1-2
CATRDRARGYTF
TGTGCCACCCGGGACAGGGCCCGTGGCTACACCTTC
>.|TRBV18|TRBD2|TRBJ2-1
CASSPFGLAGRDEQFF
TGTGCCAGCTCACCATTCGGACTAGCTGGTCGGGATGAGCAGTTCTTC
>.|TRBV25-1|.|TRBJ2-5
CARGLPGSETQYF
TGTGCCAGAGGTCTCCCAGGGTCCGAGACCCAGTACTTC
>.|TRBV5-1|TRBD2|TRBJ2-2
CASRWTGGTGELFF
TGCGCCAGCAGATGGACGGGAGGCACCGGGGAGCTGTTTTTT
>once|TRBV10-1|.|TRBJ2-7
CASSESGRSYEQYF
TGCGCCAGCAGTGAGTCCGGCAGATCCTACGAGCAGTACTTC
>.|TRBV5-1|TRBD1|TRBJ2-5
CASSLDGGQGRETQYF
TGCGCCAGCAGCTTGGATGGCGGACAGGGGAGAGAGACCCAGTACTTC
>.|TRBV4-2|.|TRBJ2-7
CASSQESLAYEQYF
TGTGCCAGCAGCCAAGAATCACTAGCTTACGAGCAGTACTTC
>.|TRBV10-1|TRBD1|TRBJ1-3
CASNLTGGGGNTIYF
TGCGCCAGCAACTTAACAGGGGGAGGTGGAAACACCATATATTTT
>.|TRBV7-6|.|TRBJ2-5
CASSFGSGGYETQYF
TGTGCCAGCAGCTTTGGGTCCGGTGGGTACGAGACCCAGTACTTC
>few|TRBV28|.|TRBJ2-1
CASSTPFSGPYNEQFF
TGTGCCAGCAGCACCCCCTTTAGCGGCCCCTACAATGAGCAGTTCTTC
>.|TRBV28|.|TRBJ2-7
CASSFRDFSYEQYF
TGTGCCAGCAGTTTCCGGGACTTTTCCTACGAGCAGTACTTC
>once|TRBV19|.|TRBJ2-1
CASSPQGRSYNEQFF
TGTGCCAGTAGTCCTCAGGGCCGATCCTACAATGAGCAGTTCTTC
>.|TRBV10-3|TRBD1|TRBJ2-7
CAISESVTGVGEQYF
TGTGCCATCAGTGAGTCGGTTACAGGGGTAGGCGAGCAGTACTTC
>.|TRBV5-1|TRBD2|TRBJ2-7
CASSSIPGTNYEQYF
TGCGCCAGCAGCTCCATACCCGGGACTAACTACGAGCAGTACTTC
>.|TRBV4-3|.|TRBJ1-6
CASSQEISRSHYNSPLRF
TGCGCCAGCAGCCAAGAAATTAGTAGATCCCATTATAATTCACCCCTCCGCTTT